What follows are 12 T cell receptor beta chains derived from one specimen sequenced in a study of STAT3 mutations in large granular lymphocyte leukemia. Broader study findings: At least one immunodominant TCR beta clonotype appeared in every T-cell large granular lymphocyte leukemia patient.

Which antigens these TCRs recognize remains unknown. Produced via immunoSEQ multiplex PCR; TCRdb's table is partial and in-frame only. The table records approximately 45,000 clones, roughly 81% of them present only once. Sequenced sample: PBMCs. Receptor source: a human donor with T large granular lymphocyte leukemia. Some clones in this sample may be carry-over from other donors' samples.

This rearrangement joins TRBV11-2 to TRBJ2-7; TRBD1 matches at 11 bases. Germline lookup yields CDR1 SGHAT and CDR2 FQNNGV. The V gene end was trimmed by 5 bases and the J gene end by 7 bases; junction bases not matched to a gene: 7. The CDR3 runs to 14 residues. The CDR3 here is CASSIGQGAGEQYV. DNA for the CDR3: TGTGCCAGCAGCATCGGACAGGGGGCGGGAGAGCAGTACGTC.

This clone was detected once. V and J are TRBV28 and TRBJ1-2, with D unresolved. Trimming took off 7 bases at V and 3 bases at J, with 9 bases between the two ends. The CDR3 sequence is 12 residues long. The germline gives CDR1 MDHEN, CDR2 SYDVKM. The CDR3 DNA follows: TGTGCCAGCACCCGGACTGACTATGGCTACACCTTC. Translating it yields CASTRTDYGYTF.

This clone was counted once. The rearrangement links TRBV19 to TRBJ2-7, with D possibly TRBD2 on 5 matching bases. V gave up 5 bases and J gave up 3 bases, with 11 bases separating them. The CDR3 length is 13 residues. Germline V lookup: CDR1 LNHDA, CDR2 SQIVND (reference sequence). CDR3 bases: TGTGCCAGTAGTCCCCCGGGATACTACGAGCAGTACTTC. It codes for CASSPPGYYEQYF.

V usage is TRBV30 and J usage is TRBJ2-3; 8 nucleotides match TRBD2. V trimming: 5 bases; J trimming: 4 bases; junction bases outside the gene matches: 2. This CDR3 comprises 12 residues. In germline, CDR1 is GTSNPN, CDR2 SVGIG (reference sequence). The CDR3 DNA reads TGTGCCTGGGGACTAGCCGCAGATACGCAGTATTTT. Protein: CAWGLAADTQYF.

This clone was picked up one time. V is TRBV10-2 and J is TRBJ2-1, with D unclear. Between the trimmed V and J ends, which lost 8 bases and 2 bases, there was a span of 10 bases. The germline V gene has CDR1 WSHSY and CDR2 SAAADI. The length of the CDR3 is 13 residues. CDR3 DNA sequence: TGCGCCAGCGCCTCTAACGCCTACAATGAGCAGTTCTTC. Translating gives CASASNAYNEQFF.

The gene calls are TRBV2 and TRBJ2-1; TRBD1 aligns across 11 bases. Germline CDR1 SNHLY, CDR2 FYNNEI. Germline trimming cut 6 bases from V and 6 bases from J; bases unmatched to any gene: 7. CDR3 length equals 15 residues. The CDR3 sequence: CASSLGQGAINEQFF. The DNA of the CDR3 is TGTGCCAGCAGCCTCGGACAGGGGGCAATCAATGAGCAGTTCTTC.

V is TRBV4-1 and J is TRBJ1-3, with a tentative D call TRBD1 (6 bases). The V and J ends lost 2 bases and 0 bases respectively, with 17 bases between them. CDR3 length: 18 residues. Germline lookup yields CDR1 MGHRA and CDR2 YSYEKL. This CDR3 is CASSQTSGGQISGNTIYF. The CDR3 nucleotides read TGCGCCAGCAGCCAAACCTCGGGGGGGCAAATCTCTGGAAACACCATATATTTT.

The V and J genes are TRBV2 and TRBJ2-1; 8 bases line up with TRBD2. Germline CDR1 and CDR2: SNHLY and FYNNEI. The V segment lost 6 bases and the J segment 7 bases; nucleotides outside the gene matches: 11. CDR3 length: 15 amino acids. The CDR3 coding sequence is TGTGCCAGCAGCCCCCGAAGCGGGGGTCCTAATGAGCAGTTCTTC. It translates to CASSPRSGGPNEQFF.

The chain recombines TRBV10-3 with TRBJ2-3, with 13 bases lining up with TRBD2. J was trimmed by 2 bases and V by 6 bases; bases with no gene match: 5. Germline V gene lookup returns CDR1 ENHRY and CDR2 SYGVKD. CDR3 size: 16 residues. In DNA, the CDR3 is TGTGCCATCAGCGCGGGGACTAGCGGGGACACAGATACGCAGTATTTT. Its translation: CAISAGTSGDTDTQYF.

This chain connects TRBV6-5 to TRBJ2-5, with D perhaps being TRBD1 or TRBD2 (5 bases each). Germline V lookup: CDR1 MNHEY, CDR2 SVGAGI. CDR3 size: 12 residues. V was shortened by 0 bases and J by 7 bases, with 6 bases between the two germline ends. The CDR3 spells CASSYSGGTQYF. CDR3 nucleotide sequence: TGTGCCAGCAGTTACTCTGGGGGGACCCAGTACTTC.

V is TRBV10-3 and J is TRBJ1-1; D gene unclear. V gave up 11 bases and J gave up 1 base, with 14 bases separating them. The germline gives CDR1 ENHRY, CDR2 SYGVKD. The CDR3 contains 13 residues. In DNA form, the CDR3 reads TGTGCCGCACGGACGGGAAAGAACACTGAAGCTTTCTTT. Amino acids: CAARTGKNTEAFF.

The chain employs TRBV19 and TRBJ1-6; no clear D. The length of the CDR3 is 16 residues. Germline V lookup: CDR1 LNHDA, CDR2 SQIVND (reference sequence). V lost 4 bases and J lost 9, with 19 bases in between. The CDR3 loop reads CASSTTLINGISPLHF. The CDR3 nucleotides read TGTGCCAGTAGTACGACATTGATAAACGGGATTTCACCCCTCCACTTT.